These 10 T cell receptor beta chains were sequenced from one sample in a study of T cells in Graves' hyperthyroidism and ophthalmopathy. The TCR beta CDR3 regions underwent amplification using RNA transcripts as the source. RT-PCR in the first round (using the HTBI primer set) targeted the TCR CDR3. TCRdb used MiXCR to reprocess the multiplex PCR reads, holding one entry per CDR3 protein. The sample contains hundreds of thousands of distinct CDR3 sequences, about 20% of which appear only once. The specimen sequenced was blood. These receptors all stem from a man aged 25-45 years with Graves' ophthalmopathy.

The CDR3 DNA reads as TGTGCCAGCAGTTATACGGGAGAGTCTGCGCAGTATTTT. This encodes CASSYTGESAQYF. This sequence joins TRBV6-9 and TRBJ2-3; the D gene is possibly TRBD2 (6 bases). V lost 2 bases to trimming and J lost 10 bases, with 13 bases between them. CDR3 length: 13 residues. Germline CDR1 reads MNHGY; CDR2 reads SVAAGI.

There are many counts of this clonotype. The rearrangement uses TRBV2 and TRBJ2-3, with 8 positions matching TRBD1. Germline assignment: CDR1 SNHLY and CDR2 FYNNEI. V shed 6 bases and J 2 bases; nucleotides not matched to a gene: 10. This CDR3 is 16 amino acids long. The DNA for the CDR3 is TGTGCCAGCAGGGTAACAGGGGGTACGAACACAGATACGCAGTATTTT. Translated: CASRVTGGTNTDTQYF.

This clonotype was detected a few times. The rearrangement links TRBV27 to TRBJ2-5, with TRBD2 matching over 10 bases. The CDR3 spans 16 residues. From germline, CDR1 is MNHEY and CDR2 SMNVEV (reference sequence). The junction had 9 bases not matched to a gene; V was cut back by 6 bases and J by 2 bases. CDR3 in amino acids: CASSPIAGGPQETQYF. As DNA, the CDR3 is TGTGCCAGCAGCCCCATAGCGGGAGGACCACAAGAGACCCAGTACTTC.

On this clonotype itself: This may be a read error: a much more frequent sequence differs by one nucleotide. The chain is built from TRBV6-1 and TRBJ2-1; 14 nucleotides align to TRBD2. This CDR3 is built from 15 residues. Germline V gives CDR1 MNHNS, CDR2 SASEGT. The CDR3 protein is CASNTGTSGSDEQLF. The CDR3 DNA follows: TGTGCCAGCAATACCGGGACTAGCGGGAGCGATGAGCAGCTCTTC.

The V and J genes are TRBV6-1 and TRBJ2-1; 10 bases agree with TRBD2. Losses at the gene ends were 1 base for V and 5 bases for J; bases not matched to a gene: 8. Germline CDR1 MNHNS, CDR2 SASEGT. The CDR3 has 17 residues. The CDR3 DNA reads TGTGCCAGCAGTGAAGGGACTAGCGGACCAAGGAACAATGAGCAGTTCTTC. Translating it yields CASSEGTSGPRNNEQFF.

This clonotype was observed many times. V usage is TRBV30 and J usage is TRBJ2-2, with D possibly called TRBD1 or TRBD2 (5 bases each). The CDR3 length is 13 residues. The V gene's germline CDR1 is GTSNPN and CDR2 SVGIG (reference sequence). Trimming removed 0 bases at V and 7 bases at J, with 9 bases between. The CDR3 loop is CAWSVGTSGELFF. The DNA for the CDR3 is TGTGCCTGGAGTGTCGGGACCAGCGGGGAGCTGTTTTTT. The whole variable domain, filled in from reference TRBV30 and TRBJ2-2, reads SQTIHQWPATLVQPVGSPLSLECTVEGTSNPNLYWYRQAAGRGLQLLFYSVGIGQISSEVPQNLSASRPQDRQFILSSKKLLLSDSGFYLCAWSVGTSGELFFGEGSRLTVL.

This clonotype has more than one count but fewer than ten. The V and J genes are TRBV27 and TRBJ2-1, with D possibly called TRBD1 or TRBD2 (5 bases each). The germline V and J ends were trimmed by 8 bases and 10 bases, with 21 bases remaining between them. Germline V gives CDR1 MNHEY, CDR2 SMNVEV (reference sequence). This CDR3 has 14 amino acids. The CDR3, as DNA: TGTGCCAGCCGTACCGGGGACGAGACCGCCGAGCAGTTCTTC. Amino acids: CASRTGDETAEQFF.

This clonotype occurred many times. This sequence joins TRBV28 and TRBJ1-5; no firm D call. The V gene's germline CDR1 is MDHEN and CDR2 SYDVKM. The length of the CDR3 is 15 residues. Between the trimmed V and J ends, which lost 6 bases and 0 bases, there was a span of 12 bases. The CDR3 DNA reads TGTGCCAGCAGCCGCAGATGGGATAGCAATCAGCCCCAGCATTTT. This encodes CASSRRWDSNQPQHF.

This clonotype occurred many times. The chain carries TRBV18 and TRBJ2-7; D gene unclear. Trimming cost V 1 base and J 7 bases, with 8 bases left between them. Germline-derived CDR1 and CDR2 are KGHSH and LQKENI. The CDR3 spans 12 residues. The CDR3 is CASSPQDREQYF. The CDR3 DNA follows: TGTGCCAGCTCACCACAAGATCGGGAGCAGTACTTC.

This clonotype was observed at least ten times. CDR3 amino acids: CASRLRTSGSASTDTQYF. In DNA, the CDR3 is TGTGCCAGCAGGCTTAGGACTAGCGGGAGCGCTAGCACAGATACGCAGTATTTT. This sequence joins TRBV28 and TRBJ2-3, with 13 bases fitting TRBD2. This CDR3 has 18 amino acids. Germline V lookup: CDR1 MDHEN, CDR2 SYDVKM. The V segment lost 6 bases and the J segment 0 bases; nucleotides outside the gene matches: 9.